Presented here are 29 T cell receptor beta chains from one specimen sequenced in a study of CD8+ T cells in alopecia areata. Once RNA had been extracted, it was reverse transcribed into cDNA to act as the sequencing template. TCRdb's table, derived via immunoSEQ multiplex PCR, lists solely in-frame clones and lacks some. In the table there are around 250,000 clones, about 68% of which are singletons. This material consisted of CD4+ T cells sorted from blood, taken at week 0. These receptors came from a human donor with alopecia areata.

The rearrangement uses TRBV30 and TRBJ2-1; D gene uncertain. Germline CDR1 and CDR2: GTSNPN and SVGIG (reference sequence). The CDR3 is 11 amino acids. The V gene lost 2 bases and the J gene lost 9 bases, with 8 bases spanning the gap. CDR3 protein: CAWSKGGEQFF. The CDR3 DNA reads as TGTGCCTGGAGTAAGGGTGGTGAGCAGTTCTTC. Drawing the rest from reference TRBV30 and TRBJ2-1, the complete variable domain is SQTIHQWPATLVQPVGSPLSLECTVEGTSNPNLYWYRQAAGRGLQLLFYSVGIGQISSEVPQNLSASRPQDRQFILSSKKLLLSDSGFYLCAWSKGGEQFFGPGTRLTVL.

This clone appeared a single time. The chain carries TRBV9 and TRBJ1-6; D not certain. V shed 0 bases and J shed 6 bases, with 7 bases lying between them. CDR3 size: 14 residues. The germline V gene encodes CDR1 SGDLS and CDR2 YYNGEE. CDR3 region: CASSVGLINSPLHF. The CDR3 DNA sequence: TGTGCCAGCAGCGTAGGACTGATTAATTCACCCCTCCACTTT.

This rearrangement joins TRBV5-1 to TRBJ1-2, with D maybe TRBD1 (5 bases). CDR3 length: 13 residues. Germline-derived CDR1 and CDR2 are SGHRS and YFSETQ. Trimming pared 0 bases from V and 9 bases from J, leaving 12 bases between. CDR3 nucleotides: TGCGCCAGCAGCTTGGAGGGGTCTACCCGCTACACCTTC. This gives the protein CASSLEGSTRYTF.

V is TRBV29-1 and J is TRBJ1-4, with D possibly TRBD1 on 6 matching bases. The germline V gene has CDR1 SQVTM and CDR2 ANQGSEA. The ends were cut back, 4 bases at V and 14 bases at J, with 17 bases in the middle. The CDR3 is 12 amino acids. Written as DNA, the CDR3 is TGCAGCGTTGGACCGCTAGGGGGGCGCCTGTTTTTT. It yields the protein CSVGPLGGRLFF.

The rearrangement links TRBV20-1 to TRBJ2-1; D gene unclear. The CDR3 has 11 amino acids. The germline CDR1 and CDR2 sequences are DFQATT and SNEGSKA (reference sequence). Trimming left V 0 bases short and J 7 bases short, with 4 bases between. In DNA form, the CDR3 reads TGCAGTGCTAGAGATGTGAATGAGCAGTTCTTC. Amino acids: CSARDVNEQFF.

In regard to this clone: The sample contains more than one DNA sequence encoding this CDR3. The V gene is TRBV29-1, the J gene TRBJ2-5; D is unresolved. The CDR3 consists of 10 residues. Trimming cost V 2 bases and J 4 bases, with 2 bases left between them. The germline V gene has CDR1 SQVTM and CDR2 ANQGSEA. The CDR3 DNA reads as TGCAGCGTTGAAATAGAGACCCAGTACTTC. Residues: CSVEIETQYF.

In its sample, this clone was seen a few times. Other DNA sequences in the sample encode the same CDR3. The rearrangement links TRBV30 to TRBJ2-7, with TRBD1 matching 7 bases. This CDR3 is built from 12 residues. The junction had 0 bases not matched to a gene; V was cut back by 1 base and J by 3 bases. Germline assignment: CDR1 GTSNPN and CDR2 SVGIG (reference sequence). The CDR3 region is CAWSAGGYEQYF. CDR3 nucleotide sequence: TGTGCCTGGAGTGCAGGGGGCTACGAGCAGTACTTC.

V usage is TRBV7-2 and J usage is TRBJ1-2; unclear D gene. Per germline, CDR1 SGHTA and CDR2 FQGNSA. There are 14 residues in the CDR3. V lost 2 bases and J lost 2, with 9 bases in between. CDR3 in amino acids: CASSLNSINYGYTF. In DNA form, the CDR3 reads TGTGCCAGCAGCTTAAACAGTATCAACTATGGCTACACCTTC.

The V and J genes are TRBV30 and TRBJ1-6; D not resolved. Trimming cost V 1 base and J 11 bases, with 9 bases left between them. The CDR3 has 12 residues. Germline-derived CDR1 and CDR2 are GTSNPN and SVGIG (reference sequence). In DNA form, the CDR3 reads TGTGCCTGGAGTGGACAAGTTCCACCCCTCCACTTT. It translates to CAWSGQVPPLHF.

The table lists this clone with a count of one. The chain links TRBV30 to TRBJ1-6; 7 bases are a match to TRBD1. The CDR3 length is 13 residues. J gave up 7 bases and V 4 bases, and 4 bases lay outside the gene matches. Looked up from germline, CDR1 is GTSNPN and CDR2 is SVGIG (reference sequence). CDR3 sequence reads: CAWTTGENSPLHF. In DNA form, the CDR3 reads TGTGCCTGGACTACAGGGGAGAATTCACCCCTCCACTTT. Variable domain in full (rest from reference TRBV30 and TRBJ1-6): SQTIHQWPATLVQPVGSPLSLECTVEGTSNPNLYWYRQAAGRGLQLLFYSVGIGQISSEVPQNLSASRPQDRQFILSSKKLLLSDSGFYLCAWTTGENSPLHFGNGTRLTVT.

In its sample, this clone was seen a few times. The chain carries TRBV7-3 and TRBJ2-7; D could derive from TRBD1 or TRBD2 (5 bases each). The CDR3 runs to 14 residues. Germline-derived CDR1 and CDR2 are SGHTA and FQGTGA. The V end was cut by 1 base, the J end by 4 bases, with 11 bases between. Here the CDR3 reads CASSLKGPDYEQYF. In DNA form, the CDR3 reads TGTGCCAGCAGCTTAAAGGGACCTGATTACGAGCAGTACTTC.

The genes are TRBV4-2 and TRBJ1-2; 7 bases agree with TRBD1. The ends lost 3 bases at V and 5 bases at J; junction bases unmatched: 0. Looked up from germline, CDR1 is LGHNA and CDR2 is YNFKEQ. The CDR3 has 12 residues. The CDR3 loop reads CASSQTGYGYTF. In nucleotides, the CDR3 is TGTGCCAGCAGCCAGACAGGGTATGGCTACACCTTC.

This clone was seen more than once but under ten times. V and J are TRBV5-6 and TRBJ2-2; D may be TRBD1 (6 bases). Germline-derived CDR1 and CDR2 are SGHDT and YYEEEE. The CDR3 is 16 amino acids. V was clipped by 6 bases and J by 5 bases, with 20 bases between them. Here the CDR3 DNA reads TGTGCCAGCACTTTACCCAGGGGAGAGAGGACCGGGGAGCTGTTTTTT. Amino acids: CASTLPRGERTGELFF.

This clone was seen only a few times. The CDR3 DNA follows: TGCGCCAGCAGCCCCCGGGACAGCTCCTACAATGAGCAGTTCTTC. Translation: CASSPRDSSYNEQFF. The rearrangement uses TRBV5-1 and TRBJ2-1; 7 positions agree with TRBD1. J gave up 0 bases and V 4 bases, and 4 bases lay outside the gene matches. Germline lookup yields CDR1 SGHRS and CDR2 YFSETQ. The CDR3 has 15 amino acids. The variable domain in full, with the rest retrieved from reference TRBV5-1 and TRBJ2-1, is KAGVTQTPRYLIKTRGQQVTLSCSPISGHRSVSWYQQTPGQGLQFLFEYFSETQRNKGNFPGRFSGRQFSNSRSEMNVSTLELGDSALYLCASSPRDSSYNEQFFGPGTRLTVL.

This chain links TRBV11-2 with TRBJ2-3; no clear D. Trimming shortened V by 5 bases and J by 0 bases, and 9 bases separated the two germline ends. Looked up from germline, CDR1 is SGHAT and CDR2 is FQNNGV. This CDR3 comprises 14 residues. The CDR3, as DNA: TGTGCCAGCAGCCCTACTACGAGCACAGATACGCAGTATTTT. Encoded protein: CASSPTTSTDTQYF.

This chain connects TRBV25-1 to TRBJ1-1; D uncertain. This CDR3 spans 15 amino acids. Germline CDR1 reads MGHDK; CDR2 reads SYGVNS. Trimming removed 2 bases from V and 1 base from J, with 11 bases in between. The CDR3 coding sequence is TGTGCCAGCAGTGAAATTTCCGATTGGAACACTGAAGCTTTCTTT. Protein product: CASSEISDWNTEAFF.

V is TRBV30 and J is TRBJ2-7; D tentatively fits TRBD1 or TRBD2 (5 bases each). Trimming cost V 2 bases and J 9 bases, with 8 bases left between them. The CDR3 covers 10 residues. Germline assignment: CDR1 GTSNPN and CDR2 SVGIG (reference sequence). CDR3 bases: TGTGCCTGGAGTCTGGGGGTGCAGTACTTC. Its translation is CAWSLGVQYF. Full variable domain (rest looked up from reference TRBV30 and TRBJ2-7): SQTIHQWPATLVQPVGSPLSLECTVEGTSNPNLYWYRQAAGRGLQLLFYSVGIGQISSEVPQNLSASRPQDRQFILSSKKLLLSDSGFYLCAWSLGVQYFGPGTRLTVT.

The chain is built from TRBV5-1 and TRBJ1-6, with 8 nucleotides matching TRBD1. The CDR3 totals 16 residues. V shed 0 bases and J 7 bases; nucleotides not matched to a gene: 6. Germline V gene lookup returns CDR1 SGHRS and CDR2 YFSETQ. Here the CDR3 reads CASSLAATGENSPLHF. The CDR3, as DNA: TGCGCCAGCAGCTTGGCGGCGACAGGGGAAAATTCACCCCTCCACTTT.

The J gene is TRBJ2-2, the V gene TRBV10-3; D gene uncertain. CDR1 ENHRY and CDR2 SYGVKD come from the germline V gene. The CDR3 runs to 13 residues. CDR3 coding DNA: TGTGCTTCGGGCGCTGGTGGCACCGGGGAGCTGTTTTTT. It encodes CASGAGGTGELFF.

The chain employs TRBV29-1 and TRBJ2-7; D might be TRBD2 (6 bases). V shed 5 bases and J shed 2 bases, with 19 bases lying between them. Germline loops: CDR1 SQVTM, CDR2 ANQGSEA. This CDR3 comprises 15 residues. In nucleotides, the CDR3 is TGCAGCGTTCTCATTGGTGGGGGGATTGCCTACGAGCAGTACTTC. Its translation: CSVLIGGGIAYEQYF.

The genes are TRBV5-1 and TRBJ1-1, with D unclear. V was pared by 0 bases and J by 0 bases, with 6 bases between. The CDR3 sequence is 14 residues long. Germline loops: CDR1 SGHRS, CDR2 YFSETQ. CDR3: CASSLVDVNTEAFF. CDR3 bases: TGCGCCAGCAGCTTGGTTGACGTGAACACTGAAGCTTTCTTT.

J is TRBJ2-7 and V is TRBV11-2; D remains ambiguous. The CDR3 runs to 12 residues. Germline CDR1 reads SGHAT; CDR2 reads FQNNGV. The V gene lost 5 bases and the J gene lost 2 bases, with 7 bases spanning the gap. In DNA form, the CDR3 reads TGTGCCAGCAGCGCGGAAGCCTACGAGCAGTACTTC. Residues: CASSAEAYEQYF. The full variable domain, in which reference TRBV11-2 and TRBJ2-7 provide the parts outside the CDR3, is EAGVAQSPRYKIIEKRQSVAFWCNPISGHATLYWYQQILGQGPKLLIQFQNNGVVDDSQLPKDRFSAERLKGVDSTLKIQPAKLEDSAVYLCASSAEAYEQYFGPGTRLTVT.

The chain is built from TRBV9 and TRBJ1-1, with TRBD1 as a possible D gene (6 bases). The CDR3 spans 19 residues. Germline V gene lookup returns CDR1 SGDLS and CDR2 YYNGEE. V was pared by 0 bases and J by 1 base, with 22 bases between. The CDR3 sequence: CASSVAWRAGDIGNTEAFF. In DNA form, the CDR3 reads TGTGCCAGCAGCGTAGCTTGGAGGGCAGGGGATATTGGGAACACTGAAGCTTTCTTT.

The rearrangement joins TRBV11-1 to TRBJ1-6, with no clear D. With 10 bases removed from V and 5 bases from J, the gap between germline ends came to 9 bases. The germline V gene has CDR1 SGHAT and CDR2 FQDESV (reference sequence). This CDR3 is built from 12 residues. CDR3 protein: CAIGRDNSPLHF. The DNA for the CDR3 is TGTGCCATAGGACGCGATAATTCACCCCTCCACTTT.

A note on this clone: Other nucleotide sequences from this sample produce the same CDR3. The chain recombines TRBV29-1 with TRBJ1-6; 10 bases are a match to TRBD1. V lost 4 bases, J lost 8 bases, and 2 bases stayed unmatched. CDR1 is SQVTM, CDR2 ANQGSEA, per germline. The CDR3 has 13 amino acids. CDR3 protein: CSVGGTGDSPLHF. DNA of the CDR3: TGCAGCGTTGGAGGGACAGGGGATTCACCCCTCCACTTT.

V gene TRBV9 combines with J gene TRBJ2-1, with 12 bases aligning to TRBD2. This CDR3 contains 15 residues. CDR1 is SGDLS, CDR2 YYNGEE, per germline. V gave up 4 bases and J gave up 7 bases; unmatched junction bases: 6. The CDR3 loop is CASSIRLAGDNEQFF. DNA for the CDR3: TGTGCCAGCAGCATCAGACTAGCGGGGGATAATGAGCAGTTCTTC.

This clone has only a few counts. This chain joins TRBV29-1 and TRBJ2-1; tentatively, D is TRBD1 or TRBD2 (7 bases each). The CDR3 covers 11 residues. Trimming left V 7 bases short and J 15 bases short, with 19 bases between. Germline CDR1 SQVTM, CDR2 ANQGSEA. The CDR3: CSASSGGAPFF. The CDR3 coding sequence is TGCAGCGCCAGTTCAGGGGGGGCGCCGTTCTTC.

This rearrangement joins TRBV30 to TRBJ2-3; 7 bases map to TRBD2. V dropped 2 bases and J dropped 4; count of bases not matched to a gene: 6. CDR3 length: 14 residues. CDR1 and CDR2 (germline): GTSNPN, SVGIG (reference sequence). CDR3 sequence (DNA): TGTGCCTGGAGTACCGGACTAGGATCAGATACGCAGTATTTT. Translation gives CAWSTGLGSDTQYF.

V usage is TRBV30 and J usage is TRBJ2-6; 9 bases are a match to TRBD1. V was clipped by 4 bases and J by 0 bases; unmatched bases: 10. CDR1 and CDR2 from the germline V gene are GTSNPN and SVGIG (reference sequence). The CDR3 covers 18 residues. The CDR3 here is CAWTFMGTGPSGANVLTF. CDR3 coding DNA: TGTGCCTGGACCTTCATGGGGACAGGGCCCTCTGGGGCCAACGTCCTGACTTTC.